The source of this T cell receptor (beta chain) is a study of STAT3 mutations in large granular lymphocyte leukemia. Study-wide results and caveats: Clonal expansion was inferred from samples taken at other timepoints. Every T-cell large granular lymphocyte leukemia patient had at least one immunodominant TCR beta clonotype.

CDR1 LGHNA and CDR2 YNFKEQ come from the germline V gene. V lost 1 base to trimming and J lost 3 bases, with 10 bases between them. The CDR3 runs to 15 residues. TCRdb's table, derived via immunoSEQ multiplex PCR, lists solely in-frame clones and lacks some. The sample yields approximately 20,000 clones, approximately 90% seen once. With regard to this clone: Its specificity is unknown.

The chain recombines TRBV4-2 with TRBJ2-1; a possible D gene is TRBD2 (6 bases). The sequenced sample was peripheral blood mononuclear cells. The clonotype was recovered from a man between 60 and 75 years old with T-cell large granular lymphocyte leukemia. Some clones in this sample may be carry-over from other donors' samples. The CDR3 sequence is CASSQGLGSYNEQFF. CDR3 bases: TGTGCCAGCAGCCAAGGACTAGGGAGCTACAATGAGCAGTTCTTC.